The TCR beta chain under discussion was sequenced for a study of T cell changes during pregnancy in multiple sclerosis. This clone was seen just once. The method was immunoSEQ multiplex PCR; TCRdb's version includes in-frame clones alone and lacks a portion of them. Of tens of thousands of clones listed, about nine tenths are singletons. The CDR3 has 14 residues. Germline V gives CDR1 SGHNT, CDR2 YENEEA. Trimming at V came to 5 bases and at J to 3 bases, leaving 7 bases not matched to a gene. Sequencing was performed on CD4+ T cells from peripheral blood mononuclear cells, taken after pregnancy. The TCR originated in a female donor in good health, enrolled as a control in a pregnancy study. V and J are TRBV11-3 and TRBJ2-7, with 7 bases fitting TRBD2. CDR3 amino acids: CASSPYQRGYEQYF. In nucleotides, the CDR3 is TGTGCCAGCAGCCCATATCAGCGGGGCTACGAGCAGTACTTC.